One and the same sample provided the 25 T cell receptor beta chains below, sequenced in a study of breast tumors, draining lymph nodes, adjacent tissues. Breast cancer patients provided tissue from their axillary draining lymph nodes. TCRdb analysed the multiplex PCR reads with MiXCR anew, one entry per CDR3 protein. Among approximately 210,000 distinct CDR3 sequences listed, roughly 32% were seen once. The sample consisted of axillary lymph node tissue. These receptor sequences come from a female donor with breast cancer. Some clones in this sample may be carry-over from other donors' samples.

To note about this clonotype: An end of the junction does not agree with germline; a read error may underlie this. The chain employs TRBV4-3 and TRBJ1-2, with D hard to call. This CDR3 has 8 amino acids. Germline CDR1 and CDR2: LGHNA and YSLEER. The CDR3 here is CASSQAAF. The CDR3 DNA sequence: TGCGCCAGCAGCCAAGCCGCCTTC.

This clonotype was seen at least ten times. V gene TRBV7-2 combines with J gene TRBJ2-5; D is possibly TRBD2 (7 bases). The length of the CDR3 is 16 residues. Looked up from germline, CDR1 is SGHTA and CDR2 is FQGNSA. The ends were cut back, 1 base at V and 6 bases at J, with 18 bases in the middle. The CDR3 DNA follows: TGTGCCAGCAGCTTAGGGGGGGGGGCTAGGAGCAAGACCCAGTACTTC. This translates into CASSLGGGARSKTQYF.

The rearrangement links TRBV10-3 to TRBJ2-3, with D uncertain. This CDR3 spans 12 amino acids. CDR1 ENHRY and CDR2 SYGVKD come from the germline V gene. V lost 2 bases and J 9 bases, leaving 9 bases between the germline ends. This chain's CDR3 is CAISESASTQYF. DNA for the CDR3: TGTGCCATCAGTGAGAGCGCGTCAACGCAGTATTTT.

This clonotype was counted many times. The chain links TRBV20-1 to TRBJ2-3; D uncertain. Germline values: CDR1 DFQATT, CDR2 SNEGSKA (reference sequence). The ends were cut back, 6 bases at V and 4 bases at J, with 5 bases in the middle. The CDR3 runs 10 residues. CDR3 bases: TGCAGTGCCGCCGCAGATACGCAGTATTTT. Translation: CSAAADTQYF.

The J gene is TRBJ1-1, the V gene TRBV6-5, with D hard to call. The CDR3 is made up of 14 amino acids. Trimming took 5 bases from V and 10 from J, leaving 20 bases between them. Per germline, CDR1 MNHEY and CDR2 SVGAGI. DNA of the CDR3: TGTGCCAGCAGTACCCCCGGGCCGAAGAATGGAGCTTTCTTT. Translating gives CASSTPGPKNGAFF.

This clonotype was picked up many times. V usage is TRBV12-3 or TRBV12-4 and J usage is TRBJ2-7; 10 bases fit TRBD1. Trimming at V came to 5 bases and at J to 4 bases, leaving 11 bases not matched to a gene. The CDR3 has 16 residues. CDR3 DNA sequence: TGTGCCAGCAGTCGACAGGGGGCTTTCTATCGTTACGAGCAGTACTTC. Its protein product is CASSRQGAFYRYEQYF.

This clonotype was detected ten times or more. The chain recombines TRBV20-1 with TRBJ2-1, with 7 positions matching TRBD2. This CDR3 spans 15 amino acids. Germline CDR1 reads DFQATT; CDR2 reads SNEGSKA (reference sequence). Trimming removed 4 bases from V and 0 bases from J; junction bases left unmatched: 6. The CDR3 nucleotides read TGCAGTGCTACGAGGGGCGGGAGCTCCTACAATGAGCAGTTCTTC. Translation: CSATRGGSSYNEQFF.

This clonotype was seen at least ten times. The CDR3 reads CASSPGTNYEQYF. CDR3 bases: TGTGCCAGCAGCCCAGGGACTAACTACGAGCAGTACTTC. This chain uses TRBV9 with TRBJ2-7; 7 nucleotides match TRBD2. Per the germline V gene, CDR1 is SGDLS and CDR2 is YYNGEE. Trimming took 4 bases from V and 3 from J; bases not matched to a gene: 4. This CDR3 contains 13 residues.

This sequence joins TRBV29-1 and TRBJ2-7, with 7 positions matching TRBD2. V lost 6 bases, J lost 4 bases, and 12 bases stayed unmatched. CDR3 size: 14 residues. The V gene's germline CDR1 is SQVTM and CDR2 ANQGSEA. The CDR3 here is CSVSPAGRKYEQYF. The CDR3, as DNA: TGCAGCGTCTCTCCAGCGGGAAGGAAATACGAGCAGTACTTC.

In its sample, this clonotype was seen many times. The V call is TRBV28, the J call TRBJ2-7, with D perhaps being TRBD1 or TRBD2 (5 bases each). This CDR3 region has 15 residues. Germline CDR1 MDHEN, CDR2 SYDVKM. The V gene lost 5 bases and the J gene lost 6 bases, with 20 bases spanning the gap. CDR3: CASSTTVGERGEQYF. The CDR3 DNA reads as TGTGCCAGCAGTACGACGGTAGGGGAGCGAGGCGAGCAGTACTTC.

This clonotype was detected a few times. The chain is built from TRBV5-1 and TRBJ1-4; D is unclear. V shed 0 bases and J shed 3 bases, with 6 bases lying between them. Per germline, CDR1 SGHRS and CDR2 YFSETQ. This CDR3 contains 14 residues. The CDR3 sequence is CASSLDQPNEKLFF. The CDR3 DNA follows: TGCGCCAGCAGCTTGGATCAGCCTAATGAAAAACTGTTTTTT. Supplemented by reference TRBV5-1 and TRBJ1-4, the full variable domain reads KAGVTQTPRYLIKTRGQQVTLSCSPISGHRSVSWYQQTPGQGLQFLFEYFSETQRNKGNFPGRFSGRQFSNSRSEMNVSTLELGDSALYLCASSLDQPNEKLFFGSGTQLSVL.

The rearrangement joins TRBV24-1 to TRBJ2-3; D call uncertain. The CDR3 is made up of 12 amino acids. The germline V and J ends were trimmed by 9 bases and 1 base, with 7 bases remaining between them. Germline V CDR1 and CDR2: KGHDR, SFDVKD. The DNA for the CDR3 is TGTGCCACCTCAATGGGCACAGATACGCAGTATTTT. It specifies CATSMGTDTQYF.

The table lists this clonotype with many counts. The chain employs TRBV18 and TRBJ2-5, with D perhaps TRBD1 (6 bases). V was cut by 2 bases and J by 5 bases, with 21 bases left in between. Germline CDR1 and CDR2: KGHSH and LQKENI. The CDR3 contains 17 residues. The CDR3 loop is CASSPTRFWTVEETQYF. CDR3 sequence (DNA): TGTGCCAGCTCACCAACGCGGTTCTGGACAGTGGAGGAGACCCAGTACTTC.

The chain links TRBV3-1 to TRBJ2-5; 11 bases agree with TRBD2. This CDR3 has 21 amino acids. Germline V gives CDR1 LGHDT, CDR2 YNNKEL (reference sequence). V shed 0 bases, J shed 6 bases, and the junction held 21 bases outside the gene matches. The CDR3: CASSQESWLVGRTSGWKTQYF. CDR3 nucleotides: TGTGCCAGCAGCCAAGAAAGCTGGCTCGTAGGTCGGACTAGCGGGTGGAAGACCCAGTACTTC.

Many counts were recorded for this clonotype. The gene calls are TRBV7-2 and TRBJ2-1; 15 nucleotides line up with TRBD2. CDR1 is SGHTA, CDR2 FQGNSA, per germline. V gave up 5 bases and J gave up 8 bases; unmatched junction bases: 4. This CDR3 spans 15 amino acids. The CDR3 here is CASSHGTSGRHEQFF. The CDR3 DNA follows: TGTGCCAGCAGCCATGGGACTAGCGGGAGGCATGAGCAGTTCTTC.

The chain joins TRBV20-1 to TRBJ1-6; TRBD1 might be the D (5 bases). V lost 8 bases and J lost 10, with 15 bases in between. The CDR3 sequence is 12 residues long. Germline V gene lookup returns CDR1 DFQATT and CDR2 SNEGSKA (reference sequence). The CDR3 sequence is CSPLTGDSPLHF. Here the CDR3 DNA reads TGCAGTCCCTTGACGGGGGACTCACCCCTCCACTTT.

V usage is TRBV7-2 and J usage is TRBJ2-6, with D maybe TRBD2 (5 bases). CDR1 SGHTA and CDR2 FQGNSA come from the germline V gene. Trimming took 3 bases from V and 4 from J, leaving 13 bases between them. This CDR3 is built from 16 residues. For the CDR3, the DNA is TGTGCCAGCAGCTTTGTCACCGGGGTGGGGGCCAACGTCCTGACTTTC. It specifies CASSFVTGVGANVLTF.

This clonotype was detected ten times or more. This chain links TRBV4-1 with TRBJ2-1; the D is unclear. V was pared by 0 bases and J by 2 bases, with 17 bases between. This CDR3 has 18 residues. Germline lookup yields CDR1 MGHRA and CDR2 YSYEKL. The CDR3 reads CASSQDPQTYTTYNEQFF. CDR3 DNA sequence: TGCGCCAGCAGCCAAGACCCCCAGACTTACACGACCTACAATGAGCAGTTCTTC.

This clonotype showed up many times. A much larger clone lies a single base off, so this may be a read error. The rearrangement joins TRBV5-8 to TRBJ1-2; 7 bases map to TRBD1. The CDR3 loop spans 15 amino acids. Germline CDR1 and CDR2: SGHTS and YDEGEE. V shed 4 bases, J shed 4 bases, and the junction held 10 bases outside the gene matches. CDR3 in amino acids: CASSLGTAGLYGYTF. The CDR3 DNA reads as TGTGCCAGCAGCCTCGGGACAGCGGGTCTCTATGGCTACACCTTC.

This clonotype was found many times. The genes are TRBV6-5 and TRBJ2-7, with D tentatively TRBD1 or TRBD2 (5 bases each). This CDR3 has 14 amino acids. V shed 5 bases and J shed 5 bases, with 16 bases lying between them. Germline CDR1 reads MNHEY; CDR2 reads SVGAGI. The CDR3 loop reads CASSHGAGSDEQYF. The CDR3 coding sequence is TGTGCCAGCAGTCACGGGGCAGGGAGCGACGAGCAGTACTTC.

This clonotype was observed at least ten times. The J gene is TRBJ2-1, the V gene TRBV7-9; TRBD2 matches 14 bases. The CDR3 runs to 17 residues. The J segment lost 1 base and the V segment lost 4 bases, leaving 3 bases of the junction unmatched. The germline V gene encodes CDR1 SEHNR and CDR2 FQNEAQ (reference sequence). The CDR3 DNA is TGTGCCAGCAGCTGGACTAGCGGGAGGTCTTCCTACAATGAGCAGTTCTTC. Encoded protein: CASSWTSGRSSYNEQFF.

The count of this clonotype is one. No conserved phenylalanine or tryptophan is present at the end of the CDR3, so a read error is the likely explanation. The chain has TRBV20-1 and TRBJ1-1; D is ambiguous. The V end lost 2 bases, the J end lost 2 bases, and 3 bases lay between the germline ends. The CDR3 extends over 11 amino acids. CDR1 is DFQATT, CDR2 SNEGSKA, per germline (reference sequence). This CDR3 is CSARRNTEAFL. CDR3 in DNA: TGCAGTGCTAGAAGAAACACTGAAGCTTTCTTG.

This clonotype appeared many times. J is TRBJ1-2 and V is TRBV5-1, with D perhaps TRBD1 (5 bases). There are 11 residues in the CDR3. Germline CDR1 and CDR2: SGHRS and YFSETQ. V was clipped by 6 bases and J by 8 bases, with 11 bases between them. CDR3 coding DNA: TGCGCCAGCACGGAGGGGCTCGGCTACACCTTC. Protein sequence: CASTEGLGYTF.

This clonotype was seen at least ten times. The gene calls are TRBV20-1 and TRBJ2-1; D is undetermined. The CDR3 loop spans 15 amino acids. V shed 0 bases and J shed 7 bases, with 16 bases lying between them. Germline V gives CDR1 DFQATT, CDR2 SNEGSKA (reference sequence). The CDR3 nucleotides are TGCAGTGCTAGAGATCCGGCTGGCCTTGGTAATGAGCAGTTCTTC. Translation: CSARDPAGLGNEQFF.

This clonotype was seen more than once but under ten times. This chain links TRBV27 with TRBJ2-4; D uncertain. The germline gives CDR1 MNHEY, CDR2 SMNVEV (reference sequence). The CDR3 consists of 13 residues. V shed 4 bases and J shed 4 bases, with 8 bases lying between them. The CDR3 sequence is CASSSELKNIQYF. The CDR3 DNA is TGTGCCAGCAGTTCCGAACTTAAAAACATTCAGTACTTC.